The 4 T cell receptor beta chains given below trace back to one sample, sequenced in a study of cytomegalovirus exposure and HLA in healthy donors. The PCR contained 60 Vbeta and 13 Jbeta primers. Libraries were prepared by immunoSEQ multiplex PCR; TCRdb keeps only in-frame clonotypes and omits some of them. This sample carries approximately 150,000 clones, roughly three quarters of them seen once, and the ten largest clones take roughly 10%. Sequenced sample: PBMCs. These receptors all stem from a man aged 18 to 29 in good health and CMV-seropositive.

This clone has a single count. The chain employs TRBV7-8 and TRBJ1-5; TRBD1 matches at 7 bases. CDR3 length: 14 amino acids. The junction had 4 bases not matched to a gene; V was cut back by 5 bases and J by 3 bases. Per the germline V gene, CDR1 is SGHVS and CDR2 is FQNEAQ. The CDR3 sequence is CASSQTGANQPQHF. For the CDR3, the DNA is TGTGCCAGCAGCCAAACAGGGGCCAATCAGCCCCAGCATTTT.

V usage is TRBV2 and J usage is TRBJ1-1; 9 bases line up with TRBD1. Germline V gene sequence: CDR1 SNHLY, CDR2 FYNNEI. The CDR3 has 14 amino acids. V dropped 5 bases and J dropped 4; count of bases not matched to a gene: 5. CDR3 bases: TGTGCCAGCAGTACTGACAGGGGGGCCACTGAAGCTTTCTTT. This gives the protein CASSTDRGATEAFF.

This chain links TRBV19 with TRBJ2-3; TRBD1 aligns across 7 bases. There are 16 residues in the CDR3. The germline CDR1 and CDR2 sequences are LNHDA and SQIVND (reference sequence). The V segment lost 5 bases and the J segment 1 base; nucleotides outside the gene matches: 9. The CDR3 DNA sequence: TGTGCCAGTAGTGACAGGGCTGTTCCCGGCACAGATACGCAGTATTTT. Amino acid sequence: CASSDRAVPGTDTQYF.

This clone was counted once. This chain links TRBV6-5 with TRBJ1-2; D unclear. The V gene's germline CDR1 is MNHEY and CDR2 SVGAGI. The length of the CDR3 is 14 residues. V lost 4 bases and J 2 bases, leaving 11 bases between the germline ends. The CDR3 region has the DNA TGTGCCAGCAGTTCCTCCCCGAGCAACTATGGCTACACCTTC. This sequence encodes CASSSSPSNYGYTF.